This is a list of T cell receptor beta chains from one sample in a study of human T cells and chemical hapten exposure. MiXCR was run by TCRdb on the 5' RACE reads, yielding one entry per CDR3 protein. The sample lists 100,000 to 120,000 distinct CDR3 sequences, roughly a fifth occurring once. The receptors originated from a human donor in good health. Both conserved end residues are part of each CDR3. The D gene is left open where the match is weak. The size entry is marked missing in some rows and otherwise reads once, few, many or a size class.

J | D | V | size | CDR3 | DNA
TRBJ2-1 | - | TRBV6-1 | - | CASRPEVHEQFF | TGTGCCAGCAGGCCAGAGGTCCATGAGCAGTTCTTC
TRBJ2-1 | TRBD2 | TRBV28 | few | CASRPGLAGAREFF | TGTGCCAGCAGACCGGGACTAGCGGGAGCCCGAGAGTTCTTC
TRBJ1-2 | - | TRBV9 | - | CASSAAVGYGYTF | TGTGCCAGCAGCGCAGCAGTGGGGTATGGCTACACCTTC
TRBJ2-7 | - | TRBV3-1 | - | CASSQGTWGHSYEQYF | TGTGCCAGCAGCCAAGGAACCTGGGGCCACTCCTACGAGCAGTACTTC
TRBJ2-1 | - | TRBV3-1 | few | CASRTTGSSYNEQFF | TGTGCCAGCAGAACCACAGGGAGCTCCTACAATGAGCAGTTCTTC
TRBJ2-1 | - | TRBV12-3/TRBV12-4 | - | CASSPEAPLFEQFF | TGTGCCAGCAGTCCGGAGGCTCCTTTATTCGAGCAGTTCTTC
TRBJ1-4 | - | TRBV28 | few | CASSPSRGNEKLFF | TGTGCCAGCAGTCCTTCCAGGGGAAATGAAAAACTGTTTTTT
TRBJ2-7 | TRBD2 | TRBV27 | - | CASSPGGLAGVYEQYF | TGTGCCAGCAGCCCGGGAGGACTAGCGGGAGTGTACGAGCAGTACTTC
TRBJ1-3 | - | TRBV20-1 | few | CSARTPFSGNTIYF | TGCAGTGCCCGGACACCATTCTCTGGAAACACCATATATTTT
TRBJ2-3 | - | TRBV11-2 | many | CASSLDGNTDTQYF | TGTGCCAGCAGCTTAGACGGCAACACAGATACGCAGTATTTT
TRBJ1-5 | - | TRBV4-1 | few | CASSQDPYVGIQPQHF | TGCGCCAGCAGCCAAGATCCCTACGTGGGCATTCAGCCCCAGCATTTT
TRBJ2-1 | - | TRBV5-6 | - | CASSWGRGTNEQFF | TGTGCCAGCAGCTGGGGAAGGGGGACCAATGAGCAGTTCTTC